The 4 T cell receptor beta chains below were found in one sample sequenced in a study of T cell clonotyping in hematopoietic cell transplantation. Profiling relied on immunoSEQ multiplex PCR, and the TCRdb table lists in-frame clones only, not all of them. The data show 35,000 to 45,000 clones, with 95% seen just once and under 2% held by the top ten. The time point was: recipient sample about 28 days before transplant, after cytoreduction. The specimen comprised peripheral blood mononuclear cells, sampled before stem cell transplant. These receptors were obtained from a man between 35 and 55 years old with chronic myeloid leukemia. Some clones in this sample may be carry-over from other donors' samples.

This chain joins TRBV28 and TRBJ1-2; D not certain. This CDR3 has 13 amino acids. Germline V gives CDR1 MDHEN, CDR2 SYDVKM. The V end lost 4 bases, the J end lost 4 bases, and 10 bases lay between the germline ends. CDR3: CASSSQVLYGYTF. Here the CDR3 DNA reads TGTGCCAGCAGTTCCCAGGTCCTCTATGGCTACACCTTC.

The sample holds a few counts of this clone. The V gene is TRBV5-1, the J gene TRBJ1-4; 7 bases line up with TRBD1. Per germline, CDR1 SGHRS and CDR2 YFSETQ. The CDR3 contains 14 residues. Losses at the gene ends were 8 bases for V and 6 bases for J; bases not matched to a gene: 10. The CDR3 DNA follows: TGCGCCAGTTCACTAGCAGGGGGAGATGAAAAACTGTTTTTT. Translating gives CASSLAGGDEKLFF.

The sample holds one count of this clone. The chain combines TRBV27 with TRBJ2-7; D possibly corresponds to TRBD1 (6 bases). The germline V gene has CDR1 MNHEY and CDR2 SMNVEV (reference sequence). This CDR3 contains 14 residues. The germline V and J ends were trimmed by 1 base and 6 bases, with 13 bases remaining between them. This CDR3 is CASSLYRESVEQYF. In nucleotides, the CDR3 is TGTGCCAGCAGTTTATACAGGGAATCGGTCGAGCAGTACTTC.

This chain uses TRBV5-6 with TRBJ1-2, with 8 bases matching TRBD1. CDR3 length: 13 residues. In germline, CDR1 is SGHDT, CDR2 YYEEEE. J gave up 8 bases and V 4 bases, and 7 bases lay outside the gene matches. The CDR3 DNA sequence: TGTGCCAGCAGCCCGGGACAGGTAAAGGGCTACACCTTC. It specifies CASSPGQVKGYTF. The whole variable domain, filled in from reference TRBV5-6 and TRBJ1-2, reads DAGVTQSPTHLIKTRGQQVTLRCSPKSGHDTVSWYQQALGQGPQFIFQYYEEEERQRGNFPDRFSGHQFPNYSSELNVNALLLGDSALYLCASSPGQVKGYTFGSGTRLTVV.